This T cell receptor (beta chain) appears in the sequencing data of a study of CD8+CD57+ T cells in acquired aplastic anemia listed by TCRdb under 2018. Background for the entire study: On average, sorted CD4+ and CD8+ cells yielded roughly 3.4 ug of extracted DNA, with a range of about 0.19 to 30 ug. CD8+CD57+ expansion was defined as frequency above the mean frequency observed in healthy subjects.

Concerning this clonotype itself: No antigen is known for it. No qualities accompany the bases; no much larger clone lies one base away.

The patients picked for sequencing were ones in whom flow cytometry had shown an expansion of CD8+CD57+ cells. Severe acquired aplastic anemia was diagnosed in all patients according to International Study of Aplastic Anemia and Agranulocytosis and Camitta criteria. No therapy had been received by the patients at the time of blood sampling. The study deep-sequenced TCR repertoires of sorted CD4+ and CD8+ blood T cells from severe aplastic anemia patients and healthy subjects. In the USA, patient enrollment took place under clinicaltrials.gov protocols 00001620, 01623167, 00001397, 00071045, 00081523 and 00961064. Ficoll-Paque density gradient centrifugation was used to isolate peripheral blood mononuclear cells. Before DNA extraction, CD4+ and CD8+ T cells were sorted by FACS or by magnetic beads. CDR3 length: 15 amino acids, cysteine to phenylalanine. Left in the record is the CDR3 DNA by itself, 45 bases read in frame from the first base. Between the V and J ends, shortened by 2 bases and 0 bases respectively, the junction contains 5 bases. Via the germline V gene (reference sequence), CDR1 is LNHDA and CDR2 SQIVND.

The paper's findings and limits, for the study overall: CD8+ Simpson's diversity did not differ significantly between patients and healthy controls (P=0.060). Some 31 CD8+ CDR3 sequences were shared between patients and controls but appeared highly expressed in patients and within their immunodominant clones.

Profiling of TCR beta VDJ combinations and CDR3 sequences used genomic DNA as the template. An Illumina HiSeq 2000 was used for TCR repertoire sequencing. On the study's bioinformatics: Repertoires were assessed using TRBV/TRBJ rearrangement plots, CDR3 size and DJ length profiles, and Simpson's diversity index. Whichever DNA sequence was most abundant in the deep sequencing data was defined as the immunodominant clone. CDR3 amino acid sequences were checked for sharing across subjects and were also compared against the VDJdb database and published repertoires. The public reads were reanalyzed by TCRdb: fastp trimming at Q25, MiXCR alignment, in-frame beta chains only. Each record represents a unique CDR3 protein, reported with the most common genes and DNA among its rows. TCRdb, not the original authors, processed these V and J calls. This sample gives hundreds of thousands of distinct CDR3 sequences in total; roughly 34% of them show up just once. Of the sample, approximately 0.82% is held by the ten largest clones.

The TCR sequence derives from a human donor with aplastic anemia. Recombination joined TRBV19 with TRBJ2-6; no confident D gene assignment can be made. Sequenced: sorted CD4+, CD8+, or CD8+CD57+ T cells (not recorded which) from PBMCs. CDR3 sequence: CASSIRGSGANVLTF. The sequenced DNA is TGTGCCAGTAGTATAAGAGGCTCTGGGGCCAACGTCCTGACTTTC.